One T cell receptor (beta chain) is described in this entry. Its antigen is unidentified. The record originates from a study of T cells expressing NK-cell markers. Overall study context: The authors sequenced eight donors, of whom seven were HCMV-seropositive and one was seronegative. Study observations and caveats: These clonotypes additionally ranked first within the CD3+CD56-NKG2C+ fraction of a few donors. Each of several donors carried dominant NKG2C+ clonotypes accounting for roughly 1.0-7.5% of CD8+ T cells.

In generating TCR beta cDNA, 5'RACE template switching with UMIs was used. TCRdb reprocessed the 5' RACE reads and keeps a single row for each CDR3 protein, giving no DNA. This sample's table has about 170,000 distinct CDR3 sequences. The CDR3 contains 14 residues. CDR1 SEHNR and CDR2 FQNEAQ come from the germline V gene (reference sequence). The V gene is TRBV7-9, the J gene TRBJ1-2. Sequenced sample: blood T cells: a sorted CD56 or NKG2C T cell subset, CD4+ or CD8+ T cells, or bulk PBMC T cells (not recorded which). This TCR was sampled from a man aged 18 to 69 in good health. The CDR3 here is CASSLGTVNYGYTF.